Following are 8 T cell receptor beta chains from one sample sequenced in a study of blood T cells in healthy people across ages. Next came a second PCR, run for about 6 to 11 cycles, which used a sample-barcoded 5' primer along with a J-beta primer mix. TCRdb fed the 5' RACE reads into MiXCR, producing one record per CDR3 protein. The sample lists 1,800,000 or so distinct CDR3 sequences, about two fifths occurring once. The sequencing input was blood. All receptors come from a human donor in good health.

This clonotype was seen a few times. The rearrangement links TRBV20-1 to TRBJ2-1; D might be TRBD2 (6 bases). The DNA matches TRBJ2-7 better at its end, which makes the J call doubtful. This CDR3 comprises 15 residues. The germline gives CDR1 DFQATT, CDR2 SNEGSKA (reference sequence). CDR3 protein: CSASRRGRSYNEQYF. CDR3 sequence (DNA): TGCAGTGCGTCTAGACGGGGGAGATCATACAATGAGCAGTACTTC.

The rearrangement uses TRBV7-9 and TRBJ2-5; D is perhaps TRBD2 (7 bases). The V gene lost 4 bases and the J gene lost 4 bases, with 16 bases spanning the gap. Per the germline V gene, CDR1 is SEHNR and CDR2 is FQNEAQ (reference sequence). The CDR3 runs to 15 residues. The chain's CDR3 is CASSSPRGARETQYF. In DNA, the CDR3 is TGTGCCAGCAGCTCCCCACGGGGGGCAAGAGAGACCCAGTACTTC.

CDR3 residues: CSVRRRRDSSSYEQYF. The CDR3, as DNA: TGCAGCGTTCGACGCCGCCGGGACAGTAGCTCCTACGAGCAGTACTTC. The V and J genes are TRBV29-1 and TRBJ2-7; 7 nucleotides match TRBD1. With 5 bases clipped from V and 0 bases from J, the junction kept 13 bases outside the gene matches. CDR3 size: 16 residues. Germline V gives CDR1 SQVTM, CDR2 ANQGSEA.

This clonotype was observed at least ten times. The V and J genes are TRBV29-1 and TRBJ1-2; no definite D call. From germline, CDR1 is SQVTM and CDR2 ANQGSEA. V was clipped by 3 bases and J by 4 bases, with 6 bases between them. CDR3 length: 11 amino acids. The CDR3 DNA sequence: TGCAGCGTTGACAGGTCCTATGGCTACACCTTC. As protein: CSVDRSYGYTF.

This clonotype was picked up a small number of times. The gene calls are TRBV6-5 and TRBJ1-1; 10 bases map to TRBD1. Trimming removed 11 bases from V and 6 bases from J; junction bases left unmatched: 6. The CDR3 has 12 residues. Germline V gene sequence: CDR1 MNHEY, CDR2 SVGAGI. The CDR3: CAVGDRGAEAFF. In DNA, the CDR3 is TGTGCCGTCGGGGACAGGGGAGCTGAAGCTTTCTTT.

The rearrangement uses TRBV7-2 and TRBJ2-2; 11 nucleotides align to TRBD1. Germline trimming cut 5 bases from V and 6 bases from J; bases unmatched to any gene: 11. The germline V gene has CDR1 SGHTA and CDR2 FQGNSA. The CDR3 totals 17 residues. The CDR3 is CASSPRRTGQGAGELFF. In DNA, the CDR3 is TGTGCCAGCAGCCCAAGACGAACGGGACAGGGGGCCGGGGAGCTGTTTTTT.

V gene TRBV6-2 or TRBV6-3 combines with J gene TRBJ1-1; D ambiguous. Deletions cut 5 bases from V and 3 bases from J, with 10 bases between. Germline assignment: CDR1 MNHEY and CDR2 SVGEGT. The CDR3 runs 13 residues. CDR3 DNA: TGTGCCAGCAGTGAAGATCAGGACACTGAAGCTTTCTTT. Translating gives CASSEDQDTEAFF.

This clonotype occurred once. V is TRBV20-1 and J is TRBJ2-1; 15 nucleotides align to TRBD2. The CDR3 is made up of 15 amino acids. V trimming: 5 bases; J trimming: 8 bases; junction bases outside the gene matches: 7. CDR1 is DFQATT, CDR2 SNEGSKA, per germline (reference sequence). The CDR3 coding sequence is TGCAGTGCTCGGACTAGCGGGGGGGCCTGGCATGAGCAGTTCTTC. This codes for CSARTSGGAWHEQFF.